This TCR beta chain came from a study of blood T cell repertoires in COVID-19. Sequenced by immunoSEQ multiplex PCR; TCRdb stores in-frame clones only, minus some. The table records more than 10,000 clones, nearly 90% of them present only once. This CDR3 is built from 14 residues. Trimming removed 3 bases from V and 5 bases from J, with 13 bases in between. Germline-derived CDR1 and CDR2 are LNHDA and SQIVND (reference sequence). V gene TRBV19 combines with J gene TRBJ2-5; D gene unclear. This clonotype originated in a human donor with active COVID-19. The donor label of this sample is uncertain. Material for sequencing was peripheral blood. The CDR3 bases are TGTGCCAGTAGTATTCGACACCTTGGGGAGACCCAGTACTTC. Protein: CASSIRHLGETQYF.